These T cell receptor beta chains were read from a single sample in a study of Graves' ophthalmopathy and Graves' hyperthyroidism. TCRdb independently ran MiXCR on the multiplex PCR reads; one entry per CDR3 protein. This table holds about 550,000 distinct CDR3 sequences, about two fifths found once. Sequenced: peripheral blood or thyroid tissue (not recorded which). The receptors come from an adult man with Graves' hyperthyroidism. Both conserved end residues are part of each CDR3. A D gene is named only where the DNA matches it firmly. Rows may omit the clone size; those that give it use once, few, many or a size class.

TRBJ2-6,NA,many,TRBV7-9,TGTGCCAGCAGCTTTCAGGAACGGGCTGGGGCCAACGTCCTGACTTTC,CASSFQERAGANVLTF
TRBJ2-5,NA,NA,TRBV30,TGTGCCTGGAGTGTGGGATACGAGCAGTGCTTC,CAWSVGYEQCF
TRBJ2-5,TRBD1,once,TRBV9,TGTGCCAGCAGTATAGAGGGTTACGTCGCAGGGGGCGGTGAGACCCAGTACTTC,CASSIEGYVAGGGETQYF
TRBJ1-3,TRBD1,many,TRBV11-2,TGTGCCAGCAGCCCGGACAGGGGCTCTGGAAACACCATATATTTT,CASSPDRGSGNTIYF
TRBJ1-2,NA,few,TRBV7-9,TGTGCCAGCAGCCTAAAACCTAACTATGGCTACACCTTC,CASSLKPNYGYTF
TRBJ1-2,NA,few,TRBV30,TGTGCCTGGAGTGTAACGGCAGGGGCTGGTTATGGCTACACCTTC,CAWSVTAGAGYGYTF
TRBJ2-5,TRBD2,few,TRBV18,TGTGCCAGCTCACCACCGTTAGCGGGAGTATTGGAGACCCAGTACTTC,CASSPPLAGVLETQYF
TRBJ1-4,NA,many,TRBV5-8,TGTGCCAGCAGCCTCGGCGGAGGAGGTGAAAAACTGTTTTTT,CASSLGGGGEKLFF
TRBJ2-1,NA,few,TRBV10-3,TGTGCCATCAGTGATGACAATGAGCAGTTCTTC,CAISDDNEQFF
TRBJ1-5,TRBD1,many,TRBV10-2,TGCGCCAGCGGTGATTGGGGGACAGGGTTAACTCAGCCCCAGCATTTT,CASGDWGTGLTQPQHF
TRBJ1-5,NA,many,TRBV10-3,TGTGCCATCCGGGCAGGGGACAATAGCAATCAGCCCCAGCATTTT,CAIRAGDNSNQPQHF
TRBJ1-2,TRBD1,NA,TRBV2,TGTGCCAGTGACTCAGACAGGGAATGGAATGGCTACACCTTC,CASDSDREWNGYTF
TRBJ2-7,TRBD2,many,TRBV20-1,TGCAGTGCTAGAAAGGGCGGGAGCTTAAACGAGCAGTACTTC,CSARKGGSLNEQYF
TRBJ1-5,NA,NA,TRBV20-1,TGCAGTGCTAGCGCGGGGGCATCGAGCAATCAGCCCCAGCATTTT,CSASAGASSNQPQHF
TRBJ1-1,TRBD1,few,TRBV29-1,TGCAGCGTTGCTAGACAGGGGGTCCACAACACTGAAGCTTTCTTT,CSVARQGVHNTEAFF
TRBJ2-7,TRBD2,many,TRBV20-1,TGCAGTGCTAGAGATAGCGCGGGAGGATCCTACGAGCAGTACTTC,CSARDSAGGSYEQYF